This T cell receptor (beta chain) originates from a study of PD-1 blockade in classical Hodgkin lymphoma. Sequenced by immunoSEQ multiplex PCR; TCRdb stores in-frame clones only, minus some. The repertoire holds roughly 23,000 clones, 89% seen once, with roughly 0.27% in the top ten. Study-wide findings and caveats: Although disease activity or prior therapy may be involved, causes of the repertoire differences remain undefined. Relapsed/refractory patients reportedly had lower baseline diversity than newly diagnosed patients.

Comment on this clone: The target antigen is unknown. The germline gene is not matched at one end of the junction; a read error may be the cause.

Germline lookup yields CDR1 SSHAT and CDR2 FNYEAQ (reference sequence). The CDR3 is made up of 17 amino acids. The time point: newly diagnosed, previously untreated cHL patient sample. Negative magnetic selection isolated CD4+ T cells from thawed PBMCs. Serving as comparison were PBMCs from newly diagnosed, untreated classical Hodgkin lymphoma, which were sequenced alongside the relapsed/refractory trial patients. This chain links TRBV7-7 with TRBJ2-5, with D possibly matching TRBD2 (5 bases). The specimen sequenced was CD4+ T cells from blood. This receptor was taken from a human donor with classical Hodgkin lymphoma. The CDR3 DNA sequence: TGTGCTAGCAGCTTAGGAGCTGGGAGTAGACCACAAGAGACCCAGTACTTC. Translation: CASSLGAGSRPQETQYF.